This T cell receptor beta chain appears in the sequencing data of a study of shared clonotypes between healthy human individuals. Per sorted-subset replicate PCR, input was approximately 200 ng DNA, representing tens of thousands of T cell genomes. The data were produced by immunoSEQ multiplex PCR, yet TCRdb's version contains in-frame clones alone and is incomplete. The sample lists millions of clones; under 95% were seen once. In this sample, this clone turned up a few times. This CDR3 comprises 14 residues. Germline values: CDR1 MNHNS, CDR2 SASEGT. The germline V and J ends were trimmed by 3 bases and 10 bases, with 16 bases remaining between them. Naive CD8 cells, CD45RO-negative and positively selected for CCR7, excluded terminally differentiated effector memory CD45RA+ cells.

Sequencing was performed on naive CD8+ T cells from PBMCs. V gene TRBV6-1 combines with J gene TRBJ1-5; tentatively, D is TRBD1 (5 bases). The TCR was taken from a man between 18 and 35 years old in good health. Some clones in this sample may be carry-over from other donors' samples. The CDR3 sequence: CASSDQPRGSPQHF. The CDR3 coding sequence is TGTGCCAGCAGTGATCAGCCGAGGGGAAGCCCCCAGCATTTT.